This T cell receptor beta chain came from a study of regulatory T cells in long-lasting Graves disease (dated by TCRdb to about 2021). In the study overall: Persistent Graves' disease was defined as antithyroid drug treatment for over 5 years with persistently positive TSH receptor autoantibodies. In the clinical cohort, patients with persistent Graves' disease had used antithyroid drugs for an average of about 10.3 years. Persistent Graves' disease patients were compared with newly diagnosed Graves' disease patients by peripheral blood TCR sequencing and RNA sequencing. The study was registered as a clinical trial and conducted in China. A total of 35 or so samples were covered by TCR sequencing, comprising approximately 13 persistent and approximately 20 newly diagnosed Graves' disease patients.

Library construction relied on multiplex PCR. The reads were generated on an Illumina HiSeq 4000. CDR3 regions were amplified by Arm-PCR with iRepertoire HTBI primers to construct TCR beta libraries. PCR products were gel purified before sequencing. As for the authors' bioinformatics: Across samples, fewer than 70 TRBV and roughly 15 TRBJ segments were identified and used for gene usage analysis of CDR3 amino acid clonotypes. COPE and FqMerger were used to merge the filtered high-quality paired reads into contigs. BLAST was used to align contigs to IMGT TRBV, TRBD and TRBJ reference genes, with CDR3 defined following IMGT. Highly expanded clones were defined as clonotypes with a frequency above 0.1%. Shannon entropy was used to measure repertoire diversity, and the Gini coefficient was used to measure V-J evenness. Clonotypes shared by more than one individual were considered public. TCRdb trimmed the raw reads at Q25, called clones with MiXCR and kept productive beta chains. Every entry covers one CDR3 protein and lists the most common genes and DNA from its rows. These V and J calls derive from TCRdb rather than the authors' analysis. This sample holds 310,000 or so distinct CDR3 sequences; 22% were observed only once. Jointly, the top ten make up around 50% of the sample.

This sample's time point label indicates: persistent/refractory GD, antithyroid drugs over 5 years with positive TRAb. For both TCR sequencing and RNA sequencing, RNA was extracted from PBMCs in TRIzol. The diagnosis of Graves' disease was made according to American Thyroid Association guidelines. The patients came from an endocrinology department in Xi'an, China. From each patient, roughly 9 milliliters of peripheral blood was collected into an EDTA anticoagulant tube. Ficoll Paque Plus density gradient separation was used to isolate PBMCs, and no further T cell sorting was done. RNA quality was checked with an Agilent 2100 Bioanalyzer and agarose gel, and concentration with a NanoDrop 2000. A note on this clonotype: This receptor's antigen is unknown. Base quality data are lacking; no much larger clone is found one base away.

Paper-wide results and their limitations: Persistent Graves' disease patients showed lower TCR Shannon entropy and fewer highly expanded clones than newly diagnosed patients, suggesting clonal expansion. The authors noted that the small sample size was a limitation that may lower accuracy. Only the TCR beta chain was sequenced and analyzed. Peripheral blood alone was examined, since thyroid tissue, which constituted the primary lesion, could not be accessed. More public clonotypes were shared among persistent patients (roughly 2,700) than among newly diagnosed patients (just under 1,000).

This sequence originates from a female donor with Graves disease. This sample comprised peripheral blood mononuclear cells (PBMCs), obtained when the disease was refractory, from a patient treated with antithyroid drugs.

The CDR3 sequence is CASSESSPAGNTGELFF. Here is the DNA: TGCGCCAGCAGTGAGTCTTCCCCAGCGGGAAACACCGGGGAGCTGTTTTTT. The receptor chain draws on TRBV10-1 and TRBJ2-2; TRBD2 fits 7 bases in the junction. The CDR3 covers 17 residues, taking in both the cysteine and the phenylalanine. CDR3 DNA only is kept here, 51 bases in frame from base 1. The germline V and J ends show losses of 0 bases and 2 bases respectively, and no gene match explains 6 bases of the junction. In the germline V gene (reference sequence), CDR1 corresponds to WNHNN and CDR2 to SYGVQD.